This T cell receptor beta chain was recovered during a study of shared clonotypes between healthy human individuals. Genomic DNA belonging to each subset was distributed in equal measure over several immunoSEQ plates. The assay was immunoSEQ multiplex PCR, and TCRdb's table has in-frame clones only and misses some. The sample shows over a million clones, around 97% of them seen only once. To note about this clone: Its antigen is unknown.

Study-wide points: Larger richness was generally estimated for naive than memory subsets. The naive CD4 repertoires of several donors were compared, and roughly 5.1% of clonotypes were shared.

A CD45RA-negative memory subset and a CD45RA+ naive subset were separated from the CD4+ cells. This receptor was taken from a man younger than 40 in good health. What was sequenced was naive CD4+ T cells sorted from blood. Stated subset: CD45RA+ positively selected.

This chain's CDR3 is CASSPLAGDSYEQYF. CDR3 DNA: TGTGCCAGCTCACCACTAGCGGGAGACTCCTACGAGCAGTACTTC. V usage is TRBV18 and J usage is TRBJ2-7; 9 nucleotides agree with TRBD2. Germline V gives CDR1 KGHSH, CDR2 LQKENI. With V trimmed by 1 base and J by 0 bases, 1 base remained unmatched. The CDR3 is made up of 15 amino acids.